The entry below gives a single T cell receptor (beta chain) sequence along with its context. This CDR3 comprises 13 residues. V lost 0 bases, J lost 5 bases, and 7 bases lay in between. Germline lookup yields CDR1 MNHEY and CDR2 SVGAGI. In the original workflow: Quantification of nucleated cells was approximated via reference gene primer amplification. TCRdb's copy holds only in-frame clones and misses some; the assay was immunoSEQ multiplex PCR. The DNA gave D and trimming, while V, J and clone size come from that table. The data hold about 180,000 clones, with approximately 80% observed a single time. The sample originates from a study of blood T cell repertoires in COVID-19. Across the study: Researchers got acute and convalescent COVID-19 samples from the United States, Italy and Spain.

This sequence was found in a human donor in a cohort sampled during active COVID-19. The sample was peripheral blood. The chain has TRBV6-5 and TRBJ1-2; a possible D gene is TRBD1 (5 bases). DNA for the CDR3: TGTGCCAGCAGTTACTCGACAGCTTATGGCTACACCTTC. Protein: CASSYSTAYGYTF.